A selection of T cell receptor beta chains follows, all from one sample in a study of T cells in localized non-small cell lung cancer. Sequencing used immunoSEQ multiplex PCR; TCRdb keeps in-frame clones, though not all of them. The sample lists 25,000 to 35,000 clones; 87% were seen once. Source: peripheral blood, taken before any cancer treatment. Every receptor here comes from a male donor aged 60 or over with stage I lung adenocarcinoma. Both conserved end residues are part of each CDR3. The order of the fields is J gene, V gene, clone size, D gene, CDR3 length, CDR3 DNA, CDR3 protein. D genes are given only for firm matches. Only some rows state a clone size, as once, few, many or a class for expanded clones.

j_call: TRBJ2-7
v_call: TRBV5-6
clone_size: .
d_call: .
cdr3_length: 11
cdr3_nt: TGTGCCAGCAGCCGCAACTACGAGCAGTACTTC
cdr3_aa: CASSRNYEQYF

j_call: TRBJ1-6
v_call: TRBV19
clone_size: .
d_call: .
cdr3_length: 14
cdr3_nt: TGTGCCAGTACGCAGGGGCGATATAATTCACCCCTCCACTTT
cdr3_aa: CASTQGRYNSPLHF

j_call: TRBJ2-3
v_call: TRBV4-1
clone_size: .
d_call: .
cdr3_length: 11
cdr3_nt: TGTGCCAGCAGATACTCAGATACGCAGTATTTT
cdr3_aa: CASRYSDTQYF

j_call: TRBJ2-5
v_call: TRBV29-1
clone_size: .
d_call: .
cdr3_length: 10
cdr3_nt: TGCAGCGTCGGGCCCTGGACCCAGTACTTC
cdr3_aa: CSVGPWTQYF

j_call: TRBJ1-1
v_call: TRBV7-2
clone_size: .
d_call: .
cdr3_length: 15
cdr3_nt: TGTGCCAGCAGCTTTGCCGGGGGGATGAACACTGAAGCTTTCTTT
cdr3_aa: CASSFAGGMNTEAFF

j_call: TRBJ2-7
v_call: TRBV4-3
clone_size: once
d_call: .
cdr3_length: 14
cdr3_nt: TGCGCCAGCAGCCCAGGCCCAGGCAACTACGAGCAGTACTTC
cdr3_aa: CASSPGPGNYEQYF

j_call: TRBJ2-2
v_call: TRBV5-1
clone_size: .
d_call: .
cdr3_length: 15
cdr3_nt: TGCGCCAGCAGCCGTCATACAGGCGCGGGCGGGGAGCTGTTTTTT
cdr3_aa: CASSRHTGAGGELFF

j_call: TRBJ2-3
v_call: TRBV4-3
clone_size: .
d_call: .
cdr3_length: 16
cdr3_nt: TGCGCCAGCAGCCAAGGGGTCGGAACAGCCACAGATACGCAGTATTTT
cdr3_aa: CASSQGVGTATDTQYF

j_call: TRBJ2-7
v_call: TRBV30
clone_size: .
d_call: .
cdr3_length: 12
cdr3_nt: TGTGCCTGGGTCTTACAGGGCTACGAGCAGTACTTC
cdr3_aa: CAWVLQGYEQYF

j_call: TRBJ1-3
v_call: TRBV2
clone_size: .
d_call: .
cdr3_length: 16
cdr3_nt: TGTGCCAGCAGTGATCAGGGTGGTTTCTCTGGAAACACCATATATTTT
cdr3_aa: CASSDQGGFSGNTIYF

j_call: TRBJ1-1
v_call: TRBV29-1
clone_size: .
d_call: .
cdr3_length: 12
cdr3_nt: TGCAGCGTTGATGTTACTTCGGCCGGAGCTTTCTTT
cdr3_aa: CSVDVTSAGAFF

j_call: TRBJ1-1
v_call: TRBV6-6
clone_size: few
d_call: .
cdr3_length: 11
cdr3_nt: TGTGCCAGCAGCAGGGGCACTGAAGCTTTCTTT
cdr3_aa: CASSRGTEAFF

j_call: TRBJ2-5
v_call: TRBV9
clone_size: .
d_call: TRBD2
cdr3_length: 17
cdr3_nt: TGTGCCAGCAGCGCGACCCTATCGACTAGCGGGGTTGAGACCCAGTACTTC
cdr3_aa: CASSATLSTSGVETQYF

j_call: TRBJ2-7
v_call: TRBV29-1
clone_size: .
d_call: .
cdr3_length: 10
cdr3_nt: TGCAGCGTTTTAGACTACGAGCAGTACTTC
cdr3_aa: CSVLDYEQYF

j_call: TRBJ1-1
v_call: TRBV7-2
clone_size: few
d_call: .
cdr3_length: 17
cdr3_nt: TGTGCCAGCAGCTTAAGGGCGGACAGAACGATGAACACTGAAGCTTTCTTT
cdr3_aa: CASSLRADRTMNTEAFF

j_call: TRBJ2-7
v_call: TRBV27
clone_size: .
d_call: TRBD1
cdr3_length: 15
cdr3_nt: TGTGCCAGCAGGACCGACAGGGTGGTCCCCTACGAGCAGTACTTC
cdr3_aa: CASRTDRVVPYEQYF

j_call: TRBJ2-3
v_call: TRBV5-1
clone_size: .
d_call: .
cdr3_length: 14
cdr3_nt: TGCGCCAGCAGGGCGGAGCAGGGGACAGATACGCAGTATTTT
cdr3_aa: CASRAEQGTDTQYF

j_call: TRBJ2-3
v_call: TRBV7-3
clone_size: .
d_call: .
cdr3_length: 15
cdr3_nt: TGTGCCAGCAGCTTATTCGGGGGGCCCACAGATACGCAGTATTTT
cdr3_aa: CASSLFGGPTDTQYF

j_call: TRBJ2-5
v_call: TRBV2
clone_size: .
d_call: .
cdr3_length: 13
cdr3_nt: TGTGCCAGCAGAGGGGTTTCCCAAGAGACCCAGTACTTC
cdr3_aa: CASRGVSQETQYF

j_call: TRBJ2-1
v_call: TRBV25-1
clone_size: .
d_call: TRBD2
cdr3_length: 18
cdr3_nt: TGTGCCAGCAGTGAATATGGAACTAGCGGGGGGTTGGCAGAAGAGCAGTTCTTC
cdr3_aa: CASSEYGTSGGLAEEQFF

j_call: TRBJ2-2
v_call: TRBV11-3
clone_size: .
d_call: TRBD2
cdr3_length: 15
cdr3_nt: TGTGCCAGCAGCTTAGACGGGGGGAATACCGGGGAGCTGTTTTTT
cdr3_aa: CASSLDGGNTGELFF

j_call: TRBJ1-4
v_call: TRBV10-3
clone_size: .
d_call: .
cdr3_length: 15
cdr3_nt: TGTGCCACCAGTGAGTCGGGGGGGGCTTCGGAAAAACTGTTTTTT
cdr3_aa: CATSESGGASEKLFF

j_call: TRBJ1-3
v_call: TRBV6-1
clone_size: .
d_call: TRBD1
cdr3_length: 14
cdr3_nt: TGTGCCAGCAGTGGACAGGGAAGTGGAAACACCATATATTTT
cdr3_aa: CASSGQGSGNTIYF

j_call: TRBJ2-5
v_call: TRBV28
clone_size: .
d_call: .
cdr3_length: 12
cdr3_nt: TGTGCCAGCAGGCCCGATTGGGAGACCCAGTACTTC
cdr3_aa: CASRPDWETQYF

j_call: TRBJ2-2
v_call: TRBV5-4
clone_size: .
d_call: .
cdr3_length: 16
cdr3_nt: TGTGCCAGCAGCTTGGCCCAGCAGGGAAGCACCGGGGAGCTGTTTTTT
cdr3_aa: CASSLAQQGSTGELFF

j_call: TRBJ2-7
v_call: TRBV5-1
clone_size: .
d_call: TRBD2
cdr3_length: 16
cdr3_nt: TGCGCCAGCAGCAAAGGAGCGGGGGCCCTAGGCGACGAGCAGTACTTC
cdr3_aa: CASSKGAGALGDEQYF

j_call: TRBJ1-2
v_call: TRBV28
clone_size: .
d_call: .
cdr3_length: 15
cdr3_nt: TGTGCCAGCACCCAAGGTGGGGGGTTGGACTATGGCTACACCTTC
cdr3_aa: CASTQGGGLDYGYTF

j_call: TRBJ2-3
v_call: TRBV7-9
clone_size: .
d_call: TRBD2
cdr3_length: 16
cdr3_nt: TGTGCCAGCAGCAATCGTCGGACTAGCGGGGCGGATACGCAGTATTTT
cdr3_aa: CASSNRRTSGADTQYF

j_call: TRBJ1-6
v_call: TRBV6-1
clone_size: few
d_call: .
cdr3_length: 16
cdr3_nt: TGTGCCAGCAGTGAGTGGGGTAGTGTATATAATTCACCCCTCCACTTT
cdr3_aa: CASSEWGSVYNSPLHF